The T cell receptor beta chain under discussion was sequenced for a study of beta chain features in type 1 diabetes. Findings and caveats of the study: Diminished insertions and augmented deletions at VDJ junctions characterized type 1 diabetes patients. Across all four CD4+ subsets, people with type 1 diabetes showed modestly shorter TCRB CDR3s. For cells with high TCR expression, cDNA sequencing could yield over-representation.

Between the trimmed V and J ends, which lost 0 bases and 2 bases, there was a span of 5 bases. The CDR3 loop spans 13 amino acids. Per germline, CDR1 SGDLS and CDR2 YYNGEE. This clone was counted at least ten times. Its cognate antigen is unknown. This CDR3 is also generated by other DNA sequences in the sample. The investigators reverse transcribed all of the isolated RNA, so they sequenced expressed TCRB transcripts. About 3.6 million reads were obtained on average from naive, central memory and regulatory T cell samples. The method was immunoSEQ multiplex PCR; TCRdb's version includes in-frame clones alone and lacks a portion of them. The sample lists almost 250,000 clones, roughly 14% occurring once.

Sequenced sample: naive CD4+ T cells from blood. The TCR comes from a middle-aged woman in good health. This chain connects TRBV9 to TRBJ1-1; the D is unclear. The CDR3 DNA sequence: TGTGCCAGCAGCGTAGTATCCAACACTGAAGCTTTCTTT. Its protein is CASSVVSNTEAFF.